This record covers a single T cell receptor (beta chain). Its antigen is unknown. No base quality information exists; no much larger clone differs at one position. The data originate from a study of neoadjuvant nivolumab and ipilimumab in lung cancer (dated by TCRdb to 2020 to 2022). About the study as a whole: In the NEOSTAR trial, nivolumab was administered intravenously at 3 mg/kg on days 1, 15 and 29, and the combination arm also received ipilimumab 1 mg/kg on day 1 only. The study compared TCR repertoires in pretherapy (baseline) peripheral blood with TCR repertoires in tumors resected at surgery following neoadjuvant immune checkpoint blockade. Seven patients had matched pretherapy and resected tumor pairs analyzed, with four treated with nivolumab and three with nivolumab plus ipilimumab. In the trial, around 42 patients with operable NSCLC were treated, of whom approximately 23 were randomized to nivolumab monotherapy and 21 to nivolumab plus ipilimumab. For each study arm, the primary endpoint of the trial was the rate of major pathologic response (MPR) in the intention-to-treat population. Beyond this particular receptor, the publication reports: A positive correlation was observed between pretherapy blood TCR richness and richness in tumors resected after neoadjuvant therapy (Spearman R ~ 0.82). TCR richness and clonality were greater in resected tumors than in tumor-adjacent uninvolved lung, and increases were seen in more dual-therapy-treated tumors. No significant correlation was found between TCR clonality and pathologic tumor regression, and only one major-pathologic-response sample was available for the clonality analysis. Tumor T-cell richness and clonality rose from pretherapy to surgery in three of three dual-therapy tumors but in only two of four nivolumab-treated tumors. A small number of samples underwent TCR sequencing.

Trimming takes 6 bases off V and 5 bases off J; junction bases not matched to a gene: 9. The CDR3 contains 14 residues, cysteine and phenylalanine counted. Kept here is only the CDR3 DNA, which spans 42 bases and is read in frame from base 1. The CDR1 and CDR2 encoded by the germline V gene are MNHNS and SASEGT. This sample's time point label indicates: at surgical resection after neoadjuvant nivolumab +/- ipilimumab. Samples came from the phase 2 randomized NEOSTAR trial, which tested neoadjuvant nivolumab or nivolumab plus ipilimumab followed by surgery in operable NSCLC. Library generation was performed with the immunoSEQ multiplex PCR assay. The authors processed their data as follows. Repertoires were summarized by richness and clonality, and significantly expanded and contracted clones were identified between pre- and post-therapy samples. In its TCRdb copy, this immuneACCESS table keeps in-frame sequences only and misses some clones. Where compared with another copy, unresolved V genes explain less than half of these, and the others have no known cause. V, J and clone size are those of that table, while D and trimming were read from the DNA. The sample table contains tens of thousands of clones; only one count was recorded for just over 90% of them. Clones ranked in the top ten supply roughly 5% of the sample.

The receptor chain draws on TRBV6-1 and TRBJ2-7, with 8 junctional bases fitting TRBD1. The clonotype originates from an adult with non-small cell lung cancer. The sequences come from peripheral blood, collected after neoadjuvant nivolumab, alone or with ipilimumab, at or shortly before surgery. The CDR3 reads CASRDRTGSHEQYF. The DNA is as follows: TGTGCCAGCAGAGACCGGACAGGGTCCCACGAGCAGTACTTC.